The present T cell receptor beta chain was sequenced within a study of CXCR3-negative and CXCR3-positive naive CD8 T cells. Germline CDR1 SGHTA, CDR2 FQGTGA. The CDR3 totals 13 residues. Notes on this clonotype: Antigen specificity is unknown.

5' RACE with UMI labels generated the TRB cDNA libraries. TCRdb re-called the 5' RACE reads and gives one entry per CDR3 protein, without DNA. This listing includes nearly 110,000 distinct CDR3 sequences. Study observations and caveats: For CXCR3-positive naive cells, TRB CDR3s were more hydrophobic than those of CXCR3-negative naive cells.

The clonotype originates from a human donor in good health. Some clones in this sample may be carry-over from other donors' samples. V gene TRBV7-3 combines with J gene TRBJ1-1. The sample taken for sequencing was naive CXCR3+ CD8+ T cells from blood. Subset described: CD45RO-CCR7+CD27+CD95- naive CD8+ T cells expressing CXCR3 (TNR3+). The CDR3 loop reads CASSPVEGPEAFF. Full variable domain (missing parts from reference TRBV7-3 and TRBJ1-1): GAGVSQTPSNKVTEKGKYVELRCDPISGHTALYWYRQSLGQGPEFLIYFQGTGAADDSGLPNDRFFAVRPEGSVSTLKIQRTERGDSAVYLCASSPVEGPEAFFGQGTRLTVV.